The entry that follows covers one T cell receptor beta chain sequence. Its binding antigen is unknown. The record has no base qualities; no much larger clone is one base away. The data stem from a study of blood T cell repertoires in COVID-19 (dated by TCRdb to the early 2020s). Notes on the research overall: Samples from collaborators originated in the United States, Italy and Spain and spanned both the acute and convalescent phases of COVID-19. The material from the prospective study consisted of cDNA or gDNA derived from T cells, B-cell-depleted T cells, or PBMCs. Where available, HLA class I and class II types were taken from metadata supplied by the sample provider and were not determined by assay-based typing. The repertoires were released in a freely available public database intended as a resource for research on the immune response to SARS-CoV-2. The samples were drawn from the first 160 participants of the ongoing ImmuneRACE study and from about 1,200 subjects provided by 6 global collaborators. The dataset comprised deeply sampled blood TCRbeta repertoires from subjects exposed to, actively infected with, or recovered from COVID-19. A de-identified subject ID, COVID-19 status, age in years and sex were almost always included in the sample metadata.

Overall study outcomes, separate from this receptor: How much clinical and demographic metadata was included differed by source and by participant, and the metadata was provided uncurated.

In the prospective study, participants were 18 to 89 years old, resided in about 25 geographic areas of the United States, and were enrolled through a virtual design. In the prospective study, participants were assigned to cohorts based on the clinical history participants reported in a screening survey and a study questionnaire. Recovered participants in ImmuneRACE Cohort 3 were defined by two consecutive negative NP/OP PCR tests, clearance by a healthcare professional, or resolution of symptoms. Each participant in the prospective study had whole blood, serum and a nasopharyngeal or oropharyngeal swab collected by mobile phlebotomists. Participants in the prospective study had the option to provide additional blood draws and questionnaires over an approximately two-month period. Before DNA extraction, prospective study blood samples were shipped either frozen or at room temperature. Taken from cysteine to phenylalanine, the CDR3 has 15 residues. Just the 45-base CDR3 DNA is kept, in frame starting at base 1. Ends trimmed: V by 5 bases, J by 3 bases; bases unmatched to a gene: 5. CDR1 and CDR2 are drawn from the germline V gene: SGHAT, FQNNGV.

TCRbeta CDR3 regions were amplified from genomic DNA by means of the immunoSEQ Assay, a bias-controlled multiplex PCR. The paper's processing steps were these. Nucleated cell counts per sample were estimated from amplification of reference gene primers within the assay. To quantify the absolute abundance of each unique TCRbeta CDR3 rearrangement, sequence reads were collapsed and filtered. For each sample, productive Simpson clonality was calculated by taking the square root of Simpson's diversity index across productive rearrangements. TCRdb stores this immuneACCESS table with in-frame sequences only. Part of the clones is absent; in the studies checked, under half of the shortfall reflects unresolved V genes, and no reason is known for the rest. From that table come the V and J calls and clone size; the DNA was used to work out D and trimming. In this sample the table shows roughly 250,000 clones, less than 90% of which occur a single time. 2.5% to 3.5% of the sample is in the top ten clones.

The V and J genes are TRBV11-2 and TRBJ1-5; a stretch of 9 junction bases matches TRBD1. The sequence derives from a woman aged 45-60 years who had recovered from COVID-19. The source material was PBMCs or T cells enriched from blood (not recorded which). The DNA sequence reads TGTGCCAGCAGCATAGGACAGGGGCTCAATCAGCCCCAGCATTTT. The encoded protein is CASSIGQGLNQPQHF.